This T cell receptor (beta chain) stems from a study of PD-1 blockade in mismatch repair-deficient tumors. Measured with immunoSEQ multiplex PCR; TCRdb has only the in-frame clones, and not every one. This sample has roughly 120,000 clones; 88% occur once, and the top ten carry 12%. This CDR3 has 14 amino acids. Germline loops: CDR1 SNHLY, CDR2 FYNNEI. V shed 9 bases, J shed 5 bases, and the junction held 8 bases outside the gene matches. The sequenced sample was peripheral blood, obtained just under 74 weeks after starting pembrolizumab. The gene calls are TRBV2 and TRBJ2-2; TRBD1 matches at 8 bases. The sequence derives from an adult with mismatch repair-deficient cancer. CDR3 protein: CASLGQAKTGELFF. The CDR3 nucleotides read TGTGCCAGTTTGGGACAGGCTAAGACCGGGGAGCTGTTTTTT.